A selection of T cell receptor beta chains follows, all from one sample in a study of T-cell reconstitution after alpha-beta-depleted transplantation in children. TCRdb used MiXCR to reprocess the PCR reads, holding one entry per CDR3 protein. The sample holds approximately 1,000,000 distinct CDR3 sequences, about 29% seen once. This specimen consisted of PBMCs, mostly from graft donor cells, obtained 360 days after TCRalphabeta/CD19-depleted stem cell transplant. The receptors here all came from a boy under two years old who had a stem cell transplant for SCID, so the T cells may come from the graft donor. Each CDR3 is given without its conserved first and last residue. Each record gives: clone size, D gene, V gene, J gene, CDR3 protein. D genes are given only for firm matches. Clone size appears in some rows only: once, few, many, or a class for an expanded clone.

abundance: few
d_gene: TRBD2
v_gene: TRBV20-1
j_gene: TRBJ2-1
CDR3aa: SAPLLLAGGYNEQF

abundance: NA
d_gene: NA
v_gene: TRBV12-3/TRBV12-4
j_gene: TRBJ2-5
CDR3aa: ASSLMGGRQETQY

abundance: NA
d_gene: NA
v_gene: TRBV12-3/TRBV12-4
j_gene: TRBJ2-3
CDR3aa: ASSFPIGPTDTQY

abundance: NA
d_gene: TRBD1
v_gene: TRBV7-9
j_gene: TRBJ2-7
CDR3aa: ASSRPTGNHEQY

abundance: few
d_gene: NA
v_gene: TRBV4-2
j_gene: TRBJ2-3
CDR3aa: ASSQEEGTQDTQY

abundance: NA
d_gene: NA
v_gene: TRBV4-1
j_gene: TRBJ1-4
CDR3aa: ASSPIGFNEKLF

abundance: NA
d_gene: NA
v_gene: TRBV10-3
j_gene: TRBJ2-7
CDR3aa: AISAGKVVDEQY

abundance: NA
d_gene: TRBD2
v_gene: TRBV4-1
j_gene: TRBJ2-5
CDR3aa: ASSPREAKETQY

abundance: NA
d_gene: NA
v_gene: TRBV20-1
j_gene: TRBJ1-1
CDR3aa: SARKTEAF

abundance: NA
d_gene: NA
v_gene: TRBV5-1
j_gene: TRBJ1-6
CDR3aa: ASRFGGYNSPLH

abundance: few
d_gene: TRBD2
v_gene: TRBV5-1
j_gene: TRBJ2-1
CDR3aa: ASSLVASGGALEQF

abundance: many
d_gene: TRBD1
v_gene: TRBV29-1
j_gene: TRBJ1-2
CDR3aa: SVERGRNYGYT

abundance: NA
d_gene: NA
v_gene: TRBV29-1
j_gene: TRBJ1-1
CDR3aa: SVEGWPMNTEAF

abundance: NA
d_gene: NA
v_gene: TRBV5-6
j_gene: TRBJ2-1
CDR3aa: ASSLKSRNEQF

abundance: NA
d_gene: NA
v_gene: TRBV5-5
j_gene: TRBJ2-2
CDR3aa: ASSGDLTGELF

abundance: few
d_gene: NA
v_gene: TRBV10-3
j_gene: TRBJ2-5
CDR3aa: AISVTGRQETQY

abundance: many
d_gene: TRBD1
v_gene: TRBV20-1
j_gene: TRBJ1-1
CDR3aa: SSRDSTMNTEAF

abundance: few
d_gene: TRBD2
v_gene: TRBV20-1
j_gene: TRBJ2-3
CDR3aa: SASRLGGGSTDTQY

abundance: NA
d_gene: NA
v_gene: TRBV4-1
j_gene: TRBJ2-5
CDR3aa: ASSTRASHQETQY

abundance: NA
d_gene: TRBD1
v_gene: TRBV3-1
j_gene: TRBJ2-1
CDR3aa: ASSQGQGREQF

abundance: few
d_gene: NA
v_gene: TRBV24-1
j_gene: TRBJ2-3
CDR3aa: ATSGFVDTQY

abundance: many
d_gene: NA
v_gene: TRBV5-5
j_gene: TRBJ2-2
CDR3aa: ASSRVVPAGELF

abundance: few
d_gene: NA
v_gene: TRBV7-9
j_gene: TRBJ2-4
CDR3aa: ASSLATSRSAKNIQY

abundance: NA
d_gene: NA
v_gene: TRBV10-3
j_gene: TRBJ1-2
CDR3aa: AITREIANYGYT

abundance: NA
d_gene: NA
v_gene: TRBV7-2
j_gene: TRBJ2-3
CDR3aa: ASSSVGRLFTDTQY

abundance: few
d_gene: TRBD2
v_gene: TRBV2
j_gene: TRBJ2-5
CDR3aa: ASSTHGGAGETQY

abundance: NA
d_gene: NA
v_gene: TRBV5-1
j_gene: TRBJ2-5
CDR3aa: ASSLAQHRFQETQY

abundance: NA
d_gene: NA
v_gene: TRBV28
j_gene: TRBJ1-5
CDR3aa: ASRMGLWQPQH

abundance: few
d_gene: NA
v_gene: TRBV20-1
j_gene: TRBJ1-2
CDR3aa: SPGWSDYGYT

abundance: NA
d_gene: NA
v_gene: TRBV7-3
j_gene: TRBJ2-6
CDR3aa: ASSFPGAGANVLT

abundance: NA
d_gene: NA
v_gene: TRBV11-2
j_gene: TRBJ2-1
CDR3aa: ASSLVGTRTNEQF

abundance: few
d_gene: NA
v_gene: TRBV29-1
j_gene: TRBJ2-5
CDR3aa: SVGSADHLLETQY

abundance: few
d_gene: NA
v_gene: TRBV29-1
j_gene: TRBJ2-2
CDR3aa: SVGVAPRELF

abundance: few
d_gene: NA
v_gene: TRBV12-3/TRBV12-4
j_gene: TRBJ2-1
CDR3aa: ASSFGSPYEQF

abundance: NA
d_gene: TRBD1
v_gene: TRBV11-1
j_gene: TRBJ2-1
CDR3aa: ASSPSPGTGPSYNEQF

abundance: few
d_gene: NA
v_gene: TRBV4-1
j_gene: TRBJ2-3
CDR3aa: ASSVLTTDTQY

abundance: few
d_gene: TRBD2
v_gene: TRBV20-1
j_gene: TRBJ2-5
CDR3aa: SAVSGDGAETQY

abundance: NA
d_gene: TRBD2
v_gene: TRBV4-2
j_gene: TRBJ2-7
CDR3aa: ASSQEGWRGGRYEQY

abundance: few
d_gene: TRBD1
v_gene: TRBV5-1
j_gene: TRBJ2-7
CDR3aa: ASSPKQGGSSYEQY

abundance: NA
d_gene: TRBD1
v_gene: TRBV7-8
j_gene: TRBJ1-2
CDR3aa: ASSPRMDRNYGYT